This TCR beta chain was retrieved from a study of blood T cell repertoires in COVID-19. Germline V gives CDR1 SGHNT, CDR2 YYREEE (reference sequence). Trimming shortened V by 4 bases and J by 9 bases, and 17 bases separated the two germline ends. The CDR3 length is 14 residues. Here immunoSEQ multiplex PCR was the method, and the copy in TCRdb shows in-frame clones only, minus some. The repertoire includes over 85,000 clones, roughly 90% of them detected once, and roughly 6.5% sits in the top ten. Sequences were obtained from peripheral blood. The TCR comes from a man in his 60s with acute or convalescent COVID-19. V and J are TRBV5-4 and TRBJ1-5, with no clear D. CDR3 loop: CASSNEKDGSPQHF. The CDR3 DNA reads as TGTGCCAGCAGCAACGAGAAAGACGGGTCGCCCCAGCATTTT.